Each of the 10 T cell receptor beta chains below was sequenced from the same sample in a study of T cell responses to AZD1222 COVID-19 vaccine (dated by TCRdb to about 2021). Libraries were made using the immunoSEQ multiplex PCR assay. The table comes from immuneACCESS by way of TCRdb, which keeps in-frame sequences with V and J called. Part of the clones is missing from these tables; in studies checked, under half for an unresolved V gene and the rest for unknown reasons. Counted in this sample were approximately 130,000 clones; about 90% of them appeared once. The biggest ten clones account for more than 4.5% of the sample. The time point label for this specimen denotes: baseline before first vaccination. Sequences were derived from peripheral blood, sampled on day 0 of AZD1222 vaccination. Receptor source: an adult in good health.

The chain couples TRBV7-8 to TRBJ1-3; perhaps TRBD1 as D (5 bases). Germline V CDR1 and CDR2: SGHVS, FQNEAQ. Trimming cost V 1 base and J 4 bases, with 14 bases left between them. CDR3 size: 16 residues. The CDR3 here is CASSLVRGGDGNTIYF. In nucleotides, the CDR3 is TGTGCCAGCAGCTTAGTTCGCGGGGGGGACGGAAACACCATATATTTT.

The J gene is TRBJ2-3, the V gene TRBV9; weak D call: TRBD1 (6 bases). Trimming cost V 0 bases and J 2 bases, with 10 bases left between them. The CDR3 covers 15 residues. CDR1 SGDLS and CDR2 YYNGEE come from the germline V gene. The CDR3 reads CASSVEGVTTDTQYF. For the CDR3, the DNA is TGTGCCAGCAGCGTAGAGGGGGTGACCACAGATACGCAGTATTTT.

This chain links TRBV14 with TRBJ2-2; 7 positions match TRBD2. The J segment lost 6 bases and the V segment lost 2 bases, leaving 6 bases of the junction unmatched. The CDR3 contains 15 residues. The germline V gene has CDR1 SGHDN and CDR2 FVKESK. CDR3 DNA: TGTGCCAGCAGCCAACAACACCGGGGGGCCGGGGAGCTGTTTTTT. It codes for CASSQQHRGAGELFF.

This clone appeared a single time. The CDR3 DNA follows: TGTGCCAGTAGTATCACGGGGACAGCCCCCTATGGCTACACCTTC. It translates to CASSITGTAPYGYTF. The chain is built from TRBV19 and TRBJ1-2, with TRBD1 matching 7 bases. V was pared by 3 bases and J by 4 bases, with 8 bases of the junction left unmatched. This CDR3 spans 15 amino acids. CDR1 and CDR2 (germline): LNHDA, SQIVND (reference sequence). Full variable domain (missing parts from reference TRBV19 and TRBJ1-2): DGGITQSPKYLFRKEGQNVTLSCEQNLNHDAMYWYRQDPGQGLRLIYYSQIVNDFQKGDIAEGYSVSREKKESFPLTVTSAQKNPTAFYLCASSITGTAPYGYTFGSGTRLTVV.

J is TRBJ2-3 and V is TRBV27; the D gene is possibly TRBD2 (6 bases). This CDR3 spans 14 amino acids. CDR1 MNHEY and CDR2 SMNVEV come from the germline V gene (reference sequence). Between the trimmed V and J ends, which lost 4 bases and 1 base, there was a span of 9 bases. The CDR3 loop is CASSWAGRTDTQYF. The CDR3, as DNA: TGTGCCAGCAGTTGGGCGGGGCGCACAGATACGCAGTATTTT.

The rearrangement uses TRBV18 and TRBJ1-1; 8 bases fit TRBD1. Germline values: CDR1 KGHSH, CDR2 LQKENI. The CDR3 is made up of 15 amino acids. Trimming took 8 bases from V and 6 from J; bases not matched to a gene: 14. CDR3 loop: CASQTQGAHSSEAFF. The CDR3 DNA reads TGTGCCAGCCAGACCCAGGGGGCGCATTCATCTGAAGCTTTCTTT.

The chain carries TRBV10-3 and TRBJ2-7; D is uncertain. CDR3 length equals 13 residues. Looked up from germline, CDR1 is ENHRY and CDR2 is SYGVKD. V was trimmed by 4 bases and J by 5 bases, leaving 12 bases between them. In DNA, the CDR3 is TGTGCCATCAGTGCCTCAGAACCCGACGAGCAGTACTTC. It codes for CAISASEPDEQYF.

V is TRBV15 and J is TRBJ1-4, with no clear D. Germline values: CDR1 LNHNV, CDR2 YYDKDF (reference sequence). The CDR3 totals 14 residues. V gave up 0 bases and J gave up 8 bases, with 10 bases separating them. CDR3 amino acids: CATSRDREVEKLFF. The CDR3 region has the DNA TGTGCCACCAGCAGAGATCGAGAAGTCGAAAAACTGTTTTTT.

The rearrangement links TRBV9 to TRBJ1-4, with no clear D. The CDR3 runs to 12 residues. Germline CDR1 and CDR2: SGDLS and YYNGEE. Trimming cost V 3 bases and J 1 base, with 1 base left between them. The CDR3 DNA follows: TGTGCCAGCAGCGGAACTAATGAAAAACTGTTTTTT. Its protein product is CASSGTNEKLFF.

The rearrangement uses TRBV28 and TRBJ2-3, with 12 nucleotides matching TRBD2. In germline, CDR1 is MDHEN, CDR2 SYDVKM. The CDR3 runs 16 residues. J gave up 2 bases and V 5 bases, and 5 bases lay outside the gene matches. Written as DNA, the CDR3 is TGTGCCAGCAGTACTCTAGCGGGAGGGTCCACAGATACGCAGTATTTT. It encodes CASSTLAGGSTDTQYF.